This T cell receptor beta chain was identified during a study of shared clonotypes between healthy human individuals. Study details: Researchers assigned three CD4 naive, three CD4 memory, two CD8 naive and one CD8 memory plate to each donor.

The CDR3 is made up of 13 amino acids. The V and J ends lost 5 bases and 4 bases, in that order; junction bases with no gene match: 3. Looked up from germline, CDR1 is SGHTA and CDR2 is FQGNSA. This clone showed up just once. The antigen is unknown. Produced via immunoSEQ multiplex PCR; TCRdb's table is partial and in-frame only. The sample holds over a million clones, about four fifths seen once. Those who donated were healthy HIV-negative adults, with no recent acute infections or vaccinations reported. Study findings and constraints: Among non-shared clonotypes, generation probabilities were lower than among those shared by all four donors.

The chain couples TRBV7-2 to TRBJ1-2; 8 nucleotides agree with TRBD1. This receptor was taken from a man aged 18 to 30 in good health. Some clones in this sample may be carry-over from other donors' samples. Sequencing was done on a sample of memory CD4+ T cells from PBMCs. Described subset: CD45RA-negative fraction. The CDR3 DNA sequence: TGTGCCAGCAGCCAGGGGGCTTCCTATGGCTACACCTTC. The encoded protein is CASSQGASYGYTF. Looking up the rest from reference TRBV7-2 and TRBJ1-2 gives the full variable domain: GAGVSQSPSNKVTEKGKDVELRCDPISGHTALYWYRQSLGQGLEFLIYFQGNSAPDKSGLPSDRFSAERTGGSVSTLTIQRTQQEDSAVYLCASSQGASYGYTFGSGTRLTVV.